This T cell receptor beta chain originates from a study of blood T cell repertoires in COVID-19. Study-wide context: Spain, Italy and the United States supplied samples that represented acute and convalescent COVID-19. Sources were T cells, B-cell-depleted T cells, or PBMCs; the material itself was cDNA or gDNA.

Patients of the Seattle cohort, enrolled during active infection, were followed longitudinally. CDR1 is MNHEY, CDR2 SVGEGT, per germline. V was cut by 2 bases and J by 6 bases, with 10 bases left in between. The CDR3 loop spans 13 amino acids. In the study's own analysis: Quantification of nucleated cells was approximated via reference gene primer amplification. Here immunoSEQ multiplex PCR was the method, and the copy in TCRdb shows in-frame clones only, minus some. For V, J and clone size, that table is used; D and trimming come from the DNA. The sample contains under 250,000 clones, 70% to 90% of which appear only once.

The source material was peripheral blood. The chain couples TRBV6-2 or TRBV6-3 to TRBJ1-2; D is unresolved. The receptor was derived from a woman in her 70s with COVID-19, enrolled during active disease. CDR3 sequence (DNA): TGTGCCAGCAGTTACATACACGACAATGGCTACACCTTC. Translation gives CASSYIHDNGYTF.